This T cell receptor (beta chain) was captured by sequencing in a study of T cells in Graves' hyperthyroidism and ophthalmopathy. Patients were aged 18 to 65, had disease duration under 2 months, and had newly diagnosed hyperthyroidism. The CDR3 runs 14 residues. CDR1 is DFQATT, CDR2 SNEGSKA, per germline (reference sequence). The V end lost 6 bases, the J end lost 3 bases, and 17 bases lay between the germline ends. RNA transcripts gave rise to amplified TCR beta CDR3 regions. The HTBI primer set was used in a first-round RT-PCR of the TCR CDR3. Each CDR3 protein gets one entry after TCRdb re-called the multiplex PCR reads with MiXCR. The table lists 75,000 to 100,000 distinct CDR3 sequences, over 50% of them singletons.

This sequence was found in a woman in her 40s with Graves' hyperthyroidism. The sample consisted of blood. The chain uses TRBV20-1 and TRBJ1-2; a possible D gene is TRBD1 (5 bases). The CDR3 bases are TGCAGTGCCACCGGGACTAGGGGCCACTATGGCTACACCTTC. It specifies CSATGTRGHYGYTF.